This T cell receptor beta chain was recorded in a study of OX40 agonist ivuxolimab in advanced cancers. Trimming left V 5 bases short and J 2 bases short, with 16 bases between. There are 15 residues in the CDR3. Per the germline V gene, CDR1 is SGHTS and CDR2 is YDEGEE. Only in-frame clones appear in the TCRdb table, and some are missing; sequencing was by immunoSEQ multiplex PCR. The sample has about 15,000 clones, 80% to 95% seen once. The specimen was CD4+ or CD8+ T cells sorted from blood, collected in a trial of the OX40 agonist ivuxolimab. This TCR came from an adult with an advanced solid tumor such as melanoma, head and neck, liver or kidney cancer. The chain is built from TRBV5-8 and TRBJ1-2; D might be TRBD1 (5 bases). This CDR3 is CASSGSLGANYGYTF. Written as DNA, the CDR3 is TGTGCCAGCAGTGGCTCCCTCGGGGCGAACTATGGCTACACCTTC.